The 5 T cell receptor beta chains given below trace back to one sample, sequenced in a study of T cells in Graves' hyperthyroidism and ophthalmopathy. Regions amplified from RNA transcripts were the TCR beta CDR3 regions. TCR CDR3 regions were first amplified by RT-PCR with HTBI primers. TCRdb reprocessed the multiplex PCR reads with MiXCR, giving one entry per CDR3 protein. This table holds roughly 580,000 distinct CDR3 sequences, about 45% found once. Sequences were obtained from peripheral blood or thyroid tissue (not recorded which). These receptors were obtained from a woman aged 18-35 years with Graves' hyperthyroidism.

The J gene is TRBJ2-5, the V gene TRBV20-1, with D possibly being TRBD2 (6 bases). Trimming cost V 3 bases and J 5 bases, with 13 bases left between them. The CDR3 runs to 13 residues. Germline values: CDR1 DFQATT, CDR2 SNEGSKA (reference sequence). CDR3 in amino acids: CSASRGREETQYF. CDR3 coding DNA: TGCAGTGCTAGCCGGGGCCGGGAGGAGACCCAGTACTTC.

This chain connects TRBV7-9 to TRBJ2-5, with D unclear. V was clipped by 1 base and J by 1 base, with 7 bases between them. The CDR3 consists of 14 residues. Germline CDR1 SEHNR, CDR2 FQNEAQ (reference sequence). The CDR3 is CASSLDLAQETQYF. The CDR3 DNA reads as TGTGCCAGCAGCTTAGACCTCGCCCAAGAGACCCAGTACTTC.

There are a few counts of this clonotype. This chain connects TRBV11-3 to TRBJ1-3; 8 bases are a match to TRBD1. The CDR3 runs to 17 residues. The V segment lost 3 bases and the J segment 0 bases; nucleotides outside the gene matches: 7. Germline-derived CDR1 and CDR2 are SGHNT and YENEEA. The CDR3 bases are TGTGCCAGCAGCTTGGAGACAGGGGTTTCCTCTGGAAACACCATATATTTT. This codes for CASSLETGVSSGNTIYF.

The rearrangement joins TRBV19 to TRBJ1-5, with 7 bases lining up with TRBD1. Trimming took 3 bases from V and 6 from J; bases not matched to a gene: 8. The CDR3 extends over 15 amino acids. Germline CDR1 reads LNHDA; CDR2 reads SQIVND (reference sequence). The CDR3 DNA reads as TGTGCCAGTAGTATGGCCCGGGACAGACCTCAGCCCCAGCATTTT. It specifies CASSMARDRPQPQHF.

The rearrangement joins TRBV10-3 to TRBJ1-4, with a possible D match to TRBD1 (5 bases). The germline V gene encodes CDR1 ENHRY and CDR2 SYGVKD. This CDR3 is 13 amino acids long. The CDR3, as DNA: TGTACCACACACAGCCGGGACAATGAAAAACTGTTTTTT. Protein: CTTHSRDNEKLFF.